These 22 T cell receptor beta chains originate from one sample sequenced in a study of identical twins. TCRdb analysed the 5' RACE reads with MiXCR anew, one entry per CDR3 protein. The table has more than 1.5 million distinct CDR3 sequences, roughly a third seen once. The sample comprised cord blood. Receptors were obtained from a newborn girl in good health.

As for this clonotype: Just one base apart from a much larger clone, this may be a read error. V gene TRBV10-1 combines with J gene TRBJ2-3, with a possible D match to TRBD2 (7 bases). In germline, CDR1 is WNHNN, CDR2 SYGVQD (reference sequence). The CDR3 is 13 amino acids. CDR3 DNA sequence: TGCGCCGGCAGCGGTAACAGGGAGGGTACGCAGTATTTT. It encodes CAGSGNREGTQYF.

DNA for the CDR3: TGCAGTGCTAGTCGGACTAGCGGGGGGCCCTCGGACGAGCAGTACTTC. This encodes CSASRTSGGPSDEQYF. The chain couples TRBV20-1 to TRBJ2-7; 14 bases match TRBD2. Per germline, CDR1 DFQATT and CDR2 SNEGSKA (reference sequence). Trimming removed 3 bases from V and 5 bases from J; junction bases left unmatched: 9. This CDR3 contains 16 residues.

The chain employs TRBV15 and TRBJ2-7, with D perhaps given as TRBD1 or TRBD2 (5 bases each). This CDR3 is 13 amino acids long. With 6 bases removed from V and 4 bases from J, the gap between germline ends came to 13 bases. From germline, CDR1 is LNHNV and CDR2 YYDKDF (reference sequence). CDR3 sequence: CATSLGVYYEQYF. The CDR3 coding sequence is TGTGCCACCAGTCTGGGGGTTTATTACGAGCAGTACTTC.

The chain has TRBV7-9 and TRBJ2-3; weak D call: TRBD1 (6 bases). Trimming left V 8 bases short and J 0 bases short, with 18 bases between. This CDR3 has 16 residues. CDR1 and CDR2 from the germline V gene are SEHNR and FQNEAQ (reference sequence). The CDR3 DNA sequence: TGTGCCAGCGGCTCACCTAAACAGGGTAGCACAGATACGCAGTATTTT. Translating gives CASGSPKQGSTDTQYF.

V usage is TRBV7-2 and J usage is TRBJ2-5; no reliable D call. The last part of the DNA fits TRBJ2-7 better; the J call may be wrong. In germline, CDR1 is SGHTA, CDR2 FQGNSA. This CDR3 has 15 amino acids. The CDR3 nucleotides are TGTGCCAGCAGCTTTAGGTTAGAGACCATGGACGAGCAGTACTTC. It is translated as CASSFRLETMDEQYF.

The genes are TRBV7-9 and TRBJ1-1, with D uncertain. V was clipped by 4 bases and J by 0 bases, with 12 bases between them. Germline V lookup: CDR1 SEHNR, CDR2 FQNEAQ (reference sequence). The CDR3 is made up of 15 amino acids. The CDR3 is CASSSWGRLNTEAFF. The CDR3 DNA follows: TGTGCCAGCAGCTCCTGGGGTAGATTGAACACTGAAGCTTTCTTT.

Worth noting for this clonotype: A much larger clone is a single base away; this may be a read error. This chain uses TRBV7-2 with TRBJ1-2; no firm D call. This CDR3 contains 14 residues. The germline V gene encodes CDR1 SGHTA and CDR2 FQGNSA. CDR3 region: CVSSLVPEYYGYTF. The CDR3 bases are TGTGTCAGCAGCTTAGTTCCAGAATACTATGGCTACACCTTC.

This chain connects TRBV6-1 to TRBJ1-1, with a weak D call TRBD1 (5 bases). V was trimmed by 8 bases and J by 0 bases, leaving 19 bases between them. Per germline, CDR1 MNHNS and CDR2 SASEGT. The CDR3 is made up of 16 amino acids. CDR3 sequence (DNA): TGTGCCAGCCTCCTTCACCGGGGGGTAATGAACACTGAAGCTTTCTTT. This gives the protein CASLLHRGVMNTEAFF.

The table lists this clonotype with a few counts. The CDR3 spells CSARGGSETQYF. In nucleotides, the CDR3 is TGCAGTGCTAGGGGGGGCTCGGAGACCCAGTACTTC. The chain couples TRBV20-1 to TRBJ2-5; D is tentatively TRBD1 or TRBD2 (6 bases each). Germline lookup yields CDR1 DFQATT and CDR2 SNEGSKA (reference sequence). The germline V and J ends were trimmed by 3 bases and 5 bases, with 10 bases remaining between them. The CDR3 is 12 residues long.

The V call is TRBV4-1, the J call TRBJ2-1; D is undetermined. This CDR3 comprises 16 residues. Trimming shortened V by 1 base and J by 1 base, and 11 bases separated the two germline ends. Germline loops: CDR1 MGHRA, CDR2 YSYEKL. CDR3 residues: CASSQGPSASYNEQFF. The DNA for the CDR3 is TGCGCCAGCAGCCAAGGTCCCAGCGCGTCCTACAATGAGCAGTTCTTC.

The genes are TRBV5-4 and TRBJ2-3; tentative D call: TRBD2 (6 bases). Trimming took 1 base from V and 4 from J, leaving 10 bases between them. The CDR3 consists of 14 residues. CDR1 is SGHNT, CDR2 YYREEE, per germline (reference sequence). In DNA, the CDR3 is TGTGCCAGCAGCTTGACGGGAGAGCCAGATACGCAGTATTTT. This sequence encodes CASSLTGEPDTQYF. The variable domain in full, with the rest retrieved from reference TRBV5-4 and TRBJ2-3, is ETGVTQSPTHLIKTRGQQVTLRCSSQSGHNTVSWYQQALGQGPQFIFQYYREEENGRGNFPPRFSGLQFPNYSSELNVNALELDDSALYLCASSLTGEPDTQYFGPGTRLTVL.

The chain employs TRBV2 and TRBJ2-3, with D perhaps assigned TRBD1 or TRBD2 (6 bases each). CDR1 is SNHLY, CDR2 FYNNEI, per germline. The CDR3 covers 14 residues. The V and J ends lost 11 bases and 0 bases respectively, with 15 bases between them. The CDR3 is CAGKRGASTDTQYF. CDR3 DNA sequence: TGTGCCGGTAAAAGGGGGGCAAGCACAGATACGCAGTATTTT.

J is TRBJ2-7 and V is TRBV28; D may be TRBD2 (7 bases). This CDR3 is 15 amino acids long. Germline assignment: CDR1 MDHEN and CDR2 SYDVKM. The CDR3 DNA follows: TGTGCAGCACGAGGGGGGGAGGAGCTATCCTACGAGCAGTACTTC. This sequence encodes CAARGGEELSYEQYF.

This clonotype was observed a few times. The chain's CDR3 is CASSLLEAFF. The CDR3 DNA reads TGTGCCAGCAGCTTACTCGAAGCTTTCTTT. This chain joins TRBV7-9 and TRBJ1-1, with D hard to call. CDR1 is SEHNR and CDR2 is FQNEAQ in the germline V gene (reference sequence). The germline V and J ends were trimmed by 2 bases and 8 bases, with 3 bases remaining between them. The CDR3 sequence is 10 residues long.

The sample holds a few counts of this clonotype. The V call is TRBV7-2, the J call TRBJ2-7, with a tentative D call TRBD1 (7 bases). V dropped 3 bases and J dropped 2 bases, with 11 bases sitting between them. The CDR3 spans 14 residues. Germline V gene data show CDR1 as SGHTA and CDR2 as FQGNSA. The CDR3 is CASSFRGTAYEQYF. The DNA of the CDR3 is TGTGCCAGCAGCTTCCGCGGGACAGCCTACGAGCAGTACTTC.

The chain carries TRBV4-1 and TRBJ2-1, with TRBD1 matching over 9 bases. Trimming took 4 bases from V and 8 from J; bases not matched to a gene: 12. This CDR3 spans 16 amino acids. Germline CDR1 reads MGHRA; CDR2 reads YSYEKL. The CDR3 reads CASSRSPGQGLHEQFF. In nucleotides, the CDR3 is TGCGCCAGCAGCCGAAGTCCGGGACAGGGTCTCCATGAGCAGTTCTTC.

CDR3 nucleotide sequence: TGCAGTGCTCCCAGGCAGGGGCCCTCTAACTATGGCTACACCTTC. It codes for CSAPRQGPSNYGYTF. This chain links TRBV20-1 with TRBJ1-2, with a tentative D call TRBD1 (6 bases). The CDR3 totals 15 residues. Per the germline V gene, CDR1 is DFQATT and CDR2 is SNEGSKA (reference sequence). V dropped 5 bases and J dropped 0 bases, with 16 bases sitting between them.

This clonotype was recorded a few times. The CDR3 nucleotides read TGTGCCAGTAGTATTTCTCTCGGGAGCGAGCAGTACTTC. This sequence encodes CASSISLGSEQYF. The rearrangement links TRBV19 to TRBJ2-5; D might be TRBD2 (6 bases). The J call is doubtful: the DNA matches TRBJ2-7 better. Germline V CDR1 and CDR2: LNHDA, SQIVND (reference sequence). The CDR3 totals 13 residues.

This clonotype was counted a few times. The chain employs TRBV10-3 and TRBJ1-5; the D is unclear. The V end lost 2 bases, the J end lost 0 bases, and 8 bases lay between the germline ends. Germline V gene sequence: CDR1 ENHRY, CDR2 SYGVKD. CDR3 length: 15 amino acids. CDR3 sequence reads: CAISETNYSNQPQHF. The CDR3 coding sequence is TGTGCCATCAGTGAGACAAATTATAGCAATCAGCCCCAGCATTTT.

The sample holds a few counts of this clonotype. CDR3 loop: CASQIAGLGSQYF. In nucleotides, the CDR3 is TGTGCCAGCCAAATAGCGGGACTCGGGTCCCAGTACTTC. V and J are TRBV2 and TRBJ2-5, with 8 bases aligning to TRBD2. The germline V gene encodes CDR1 SNHLY and CDR2 FYNNEI. J gave up 9 bases and V 8 bases, and 11 bases lay outside the gene matches. The CDR3 is 13 residues long. Filled out from reference TRBV2 and TRBJ2-5, the complete variable domain reads EPEVTQTPSHQVTQMGQEVILRCVPISNHLYFYWYRQILGQKVEFLVSFYNNEISEKSEIFDDQFSVERPDGSNFTLKIRSTKLEDSAMYFCASQIAGLGSQYFGPGTRLLVL.

This clonotype was picked up a small number of times. The V and J genes are TRBV12-3 or TRBV12-4 and TRBJ1-6; no definite D call. Trimming shortened V by 5 bases and J by 9 bases, and 20 bases separated the two germline ends. The CDR3 is 16 amino acids. CDR3 amino acids: CASSQARVTGSSPLHF. The CDR3 region has the DNA TGTGCCAGCAGTCAAGCTAGGGTTACGGGGTCTTCACCCCTCCACTTT.

The chain carries TRBV28 and TRBJ2-4; tentatively, D is TRBD1 (5 bases). The CDR3 length is 16 residues. Germline CDR1 and CDR2: MDHEN and SYDVKM. Trimming took 2 bases from V and 0 from J, leaving 11 bases between them. The CDR3 reads CASSLPDDRAKNIQYF. In DNA, the CDR3 is TGTGCCAGCAGTTTACCAGACGACAGAGCCAAAAACATTCAGTACTTC.